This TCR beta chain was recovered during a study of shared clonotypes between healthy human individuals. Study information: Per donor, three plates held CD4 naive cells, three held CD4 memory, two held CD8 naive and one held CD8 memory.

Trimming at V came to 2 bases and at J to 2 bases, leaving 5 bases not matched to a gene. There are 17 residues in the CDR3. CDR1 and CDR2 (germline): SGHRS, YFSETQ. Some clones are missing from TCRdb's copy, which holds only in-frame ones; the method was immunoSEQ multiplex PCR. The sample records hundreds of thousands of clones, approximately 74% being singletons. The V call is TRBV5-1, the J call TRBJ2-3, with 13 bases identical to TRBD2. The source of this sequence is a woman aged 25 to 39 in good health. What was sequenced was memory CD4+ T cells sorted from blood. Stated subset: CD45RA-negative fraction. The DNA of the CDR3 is TGCGCCAGCAGCTTTACTAGCGGGAGGGGGCACACAGATACGCAGTATTTT. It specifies CASSFTSGRGHTDTQYF.